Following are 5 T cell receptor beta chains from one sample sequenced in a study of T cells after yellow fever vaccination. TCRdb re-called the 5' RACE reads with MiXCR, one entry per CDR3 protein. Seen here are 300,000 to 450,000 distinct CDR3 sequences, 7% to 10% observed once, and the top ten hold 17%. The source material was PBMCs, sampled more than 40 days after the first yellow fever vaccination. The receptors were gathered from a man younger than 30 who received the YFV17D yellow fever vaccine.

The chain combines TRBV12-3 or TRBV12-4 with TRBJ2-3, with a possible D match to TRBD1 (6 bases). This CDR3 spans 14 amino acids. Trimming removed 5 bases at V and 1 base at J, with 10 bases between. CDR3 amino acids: CASSTGIGTDTQYF. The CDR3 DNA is TGTGCCAGCAGTACAGGGATAGGCACAGATACGCAGTATTTT.

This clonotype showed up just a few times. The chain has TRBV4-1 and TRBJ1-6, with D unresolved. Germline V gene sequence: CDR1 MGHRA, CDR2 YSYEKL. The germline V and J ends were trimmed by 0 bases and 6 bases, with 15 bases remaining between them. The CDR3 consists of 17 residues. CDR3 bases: TGCGCCAGCAGCCAAGATGGCGTAGTTCCCACTAATTCACCCCTCCACTTT. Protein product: CASSQDGVVPTNSPLHF.

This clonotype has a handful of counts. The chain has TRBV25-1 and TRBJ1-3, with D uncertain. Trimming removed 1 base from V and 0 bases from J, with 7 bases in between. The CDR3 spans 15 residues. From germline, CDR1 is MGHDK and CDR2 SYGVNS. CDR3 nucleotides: TGTGCCAGCAGTGAATGGGCCAGCTCTGGAAACACCATATATTTT. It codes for CASSEWASSGNTIYF. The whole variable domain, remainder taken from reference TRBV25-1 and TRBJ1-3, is EADIYQTPRYLVIGTGKKITLECSQTMGHDKMYWYQQDPGMELHLIHYSYGVNSTEKGDLSSESTVSRIRTEHFPLTLESARPSHTSQYLCASSEWASSGNTIYFGEGSWLTVV.

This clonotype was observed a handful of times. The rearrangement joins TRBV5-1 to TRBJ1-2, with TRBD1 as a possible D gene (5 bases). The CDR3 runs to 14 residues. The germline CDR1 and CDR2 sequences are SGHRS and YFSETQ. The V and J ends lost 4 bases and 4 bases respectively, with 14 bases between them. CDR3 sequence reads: CASSETGRPYGYTF. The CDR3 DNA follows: TGCGCCAGCAGCGAAACGGGACGGCCCTATGGCTACACCTTC.

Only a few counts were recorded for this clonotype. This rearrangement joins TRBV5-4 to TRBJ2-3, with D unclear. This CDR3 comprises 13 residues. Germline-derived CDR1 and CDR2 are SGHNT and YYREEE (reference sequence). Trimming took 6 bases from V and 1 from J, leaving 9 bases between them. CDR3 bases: TGTGCCAGCACCACCGTGGGCACAGATACGCAGTATTTT. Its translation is CASTTVGTDTQYF.